The entry below gives a single TCR beta chain sequence along with its context. Here immunoSEQ multiplex PCR was the method, and the copy in TCRdb shows in-frame clones only, minus some. The sample includes 100,000 to 150,000 clones, 86% of them seen just once. This entry belongs to a study of blood T cell repertoires in COVID-19. As for the study in general: Material from acute and convalescent COVID-19 was sourced from the United States, Italy and Spain.

The receptor comes from a woman between 50 and 59 years old who had recovered from COVID-19. Sequencing was done on a sample of PBMCs or T cells enriched from blood (not recorded which).

The DNA of the CDR3 is TGTGCCAGTAGTATTGCCTCTAGCGCCTCCTACAATGAGCAGTTCTTC. Encoded protein: CASSIASSASYNEQFF. This sequence joins TRBV19 and TRBJ2-1; D might be TRBD2 (6 bases). Trimming left V 3 bases short and J 0 bases short, with 12 bases between. The CDR3 runs to 16 residues. The germline V gene has CDR1 LNHDA and CDR2 SQIVND (reference sequence).